The 16 T cell receptor beta chains reported below all come from one sample, sequenced in a study of shared clonotypes between healthy human individuals. Measured with immunoSEQ multiplex PCR; TCRdb has only the in-frame clones, and not every one. The table records about 2.4 million clones, roughly 93% of them present only once. Sequencing used naive CD4+ T cells from PBMCs. Subset described: CD45RA+ positively selected. The source is a man in his late teens or twenties in good health. Some clones in this sample may be carry-over from other donors' samples.

This clone has just one count. J is TRBJ2-7 and V is TRBV7-2; D is perhaps TRBD2 (6 bases). The CDR3 sequence is 15 residues long. V lost 5 bases to trimming and J lost 6 bases, with 20 bases between them. Per the germline V gene, CDR1 is SGHTA and CDR2 is FQGNSA. Here the CDR3 DNA reads TGTGCCAGCAGCGGTGCGACTAGTGCTGTTAGCGAGCAGTACTTC. Protein: CASSGATSAVSEQYF.

The CDR3, as DNA: TGTGCCAGCAGCTTGAGTTCCGTCGGCCCACAAAGGGAGGCTTTCTTT. Amino acid sequence: CASSLSSVGPQREAFF. This chain links TRBV5-6 with TRBJ1-1; D uncertain. The CDR3 covers 16 residues. Germline-derived CDR1 and CDR2 are SGHDT and YYEEEE. Trimming pared 1 base from V and 11 bases from J, leaving 24 bases between.

The chain uses TRBV4-1 and TRBJ2-5; D remains ambiguous. The CDR3 length is 13 residues. Germline CDR1 and CDR2: MGHRA and YSYEKL. With 8 bases removed from V and 4 bases from J, the gap between germline ends came to 14 bases. CDR3 sequence reads: CASGLAVPETQYF. Here the CDR3 DNA reads TGCGCCAGCGGGCTGGCTGTTCCAGAGACCCAGTACTTC.

The gene calls are TRBV7-2 and TRBJ2-1; no definite D call. The CDR3 runs 14 residues. V lost 3 bases, J lost 7 bases, and 13 bases lay in between. The V gene's germline CDR1 is SGHTA and CDR2 FQGNSA. The CDR3 DNA sequence: TGTGCCAGCAGCTTGGTGGGTGCAGCGAATGAGCAGTTCTTC. The encoded protein is CASSLVGAANEQFF.

This chain's CDR3 is CAWALSGVAKNIQYF. The DNA for the CDR3 is TGTGCCTGGGCCCTCAGTGGGGTAGCCAAAAACATTCAGTACTTC. This rearrangement joins TRBV30 to TRBJ2-4, with no clear D. Per the germline V gene, CDR1 is GTSNPN and CDR2 is SVGIG (reference sequence). Trimming stripped 5 bases from V and 0 bases from J, with 14 bases between. The CDR3 length is 15 residues.

About this clone: The same CDR3 is also encoded by other DNA sequences in this sample. The chain joins TRBV5-1 to TRBJ1-2, with 7 bases lining up with TRBD1. J gave up 3 bases and V 5 bases, and 7 bases lay outside the gene matches. The V gene's germline CDR1 is SGHRS and CDR2 YFSETQ. This CDR3 has 14 residues. The CDR3 protein is CASSLTGRDYGYTF. In DNA form, the CDR3 reads TGCGCCAGCAGTTTGACAGGGCGGGACTATGGCTACACCTTC.

J is TRBJ2-3 and V is TRBV28; tentatively, D is TRBD1 (6 bases). CDR1 and CDR2 (germline): MDHEN, SYDVKM. The V gene lost 8 bases and the J gene lost 1 base, with 16 bases spanning the gap. This CDR3 contains 15 residues. The CDR3 loop is CASRNRVAGTDTQYF. The CDR3 DNA reads TGTGCCAGCCGGAACAGGGTCGCGGGCACAGATACGCAGTATTTT.

Note on this clone: The sample contains more than one DNA sequence encoding this CDR3. The chain links TRBV28 to TRBJ2-7, with D uncertain. This CDR3 spans 12 amino acids. Germline V gene sequence: CDR1 MDHEN, CDR2 SYDVKM. The ends were cut back, 5 bases at V and 4 bases at J, with 9 bases in the middle. The CDR3 coding sequence is TGTGCCAGCAGTCTCTTGGGTTACGAGCAGTACTTC. Encoded protein: CASSLLGYEQYF.

V is TRBV27 and J is TRBJ2-6; D might be TRBD1 or TRBD2, each matching 5 bases. The CDR3 runs 18 residues. Germline V CDR1 and CDR2: MNHEY, SMNVEV (reference sequence). Trimming took off 5 bases at V and 0 bases at J, with 17 bases between the two ends. CDR3 in amino acids: CASSTAEGTRSGANVLTF. CDR3 DNA sequence: TGTGCCAGCAGTACTGCCGAGGGGACCCGCTCTGGGGCCAACGTCCTGACTTTC.

The chain carries TRBV5-1 and TRBJ2-1; 11 bases are shared with TRBD1. The CDR3 is 14 residues long. Germline CDR1 reads SGHRS; CDR2 reads YFSETQ. V was clipped by 4 bases and J by 9 bases; unmatched bases: 6. CDR3 DNA sequence: TGCGCCAGCAGCCCCGGACAGGGGGCAACTGAGCAGTTCTTC. Protein sequence: CASSPGQGATEQFF.

The rearrangement links TRBV18 to TRBJ2-7, with D unclear. Germline V gives CDR1 KGHSH, CDR2 LQKENI. This CDR3 has 11 residues. V lost 5 bases and J 3 bases, leaving 5 bases between the germline ends. CDR3 coding DNA: TGTGCCAGCTCATCCAACTACGAGCAGTACTTC. Translating it yields CASSSNYEQYF.

CDR3 sequence reads: CASRKHTGELFF. CDR3 nucleotides: TGTGCCAGCAGGAAACACACCGGGGAGCTGTTTTTT. The chain employs TRBV6-1 and TRBJ2-2; no definite D call. Trimming took 6 bases from V and 3 from J, leaving 5 bases between them. Germline V gives CDR1 MNHNS, CDR2 SASEGT. This CDR3 is 12 amino acids long.

This chain uses TRBV28 with TRBJ2-7; tentative D call: TRBD2 (7 bases). This CDR3 spans 15 amino acids. CDR1 is MDHEN, CDR2 SYDVKM, per germline. V lost 6 bases to trimming and J lost 0 bases, with 15 bases between them. The CDR3 DNA reads as TGTGCCAGCAGACACAGGGAGGGCAACTCCTACGAGCAGTACTTC. As protein: CASRHREGNSYEQYF.

This rearrangement joins TRBV5-1 to TRBJ2-5; no reliable D call. This CDR3 is built from 13 residues. V gave up 0 bases and J gave up 6 bases, with 9 bases separating them. Germline V CDR1 and CDR2: SGHRS, YFSETQ. The CDR3 DNA follows: TGCGCCAGCAGCTTGGACAGTGGGCAGACCCAGTACTTC. It encodes CASSLDSGQTQYF.

This clone was recorded once. The chain carries TRBV9 and TRBJ2-5; D is perhaps TRBD1 or TRBD2 (5 bases each). V was trimmed by 0 bases and J by 5 bases, leaving 11 bases between them. The CDR3 consists of 14 residues. Germline lookup yields CDR1 SGDLS and CDR2 YYNGEE. This chain's CDR3 is CASSVVSEGETQYF. For the CDR3, the DNA is TGTGCCAGCAGCGTAGTGTCAGAGGGGGAGACCCAGTACTTC.

The chain links TRBV7-9 to TRBJ2-5; TRBD1 matches at 7 bases. This CDR3 is 15 amino acids long. The junction had 8 bases not matched to a gene; V was cut back by 3 bases and J by 4 bases. Germline loops: CDR1 SEHNR, CDR2 FQNEAQ (reference sequence). The CDR3 sequence: CASSLKGARGETQYF. In nucleotides, the CDR3 is TGTGCCAGCAGCTTGAAGGGGGCCAGGGGAGAGACCCAGTACTTC.